Below are 17 T cell receptor beta chains sequenced from a single sample in a study of T cells in Graves' hyperthyroidism and ophthalmopathy. The source material, RNA transcripts, was used to amplify TCR beta CDR3 regions. With the HTBI primer set, the TCR CDR3 went through a first round of RT-PCR. TCRdb passed the multiplex PCR reads through MiXCR, listing each CDR3 protein once. This sample has some 300,000 distinct CDR3 sequences, with 10% to 15% found just once. The sample taken for sequencing was blood. These TCRs come from a woman aged 25 to 39 with Graves' hyperthyroidism that later progressed to Graves' ophthalmopathy.

This clonotype was seen a few times. One junction end does not reproduce the germline sequence, and a read error may be involved. This rearrangement joins TRBV6-2 or TRBV6-3 to TRBJ2-7; TRBD1 matches 9 bases. The CDR3 runs to 15 residues. Germline assignment: CDR1 MNHEY and CDR2 SVGEGT. Written as DNA, the CDR3 is TGTGCCAGCAGTCTTACACAGGGGGCTATATCCGAGCAGCACTTC. This codes for CASSLTQGAISEQHF.

This clonotype was seen more than once but under ten times. The chain recombines TRBV10-3 with TRBJ2-1; 11 bases agree with TRBD1. The CDR3 loop spans 16 amino acids. Per germline, CDR1 ENHRY and CDR2 SYGVKD. Trimming removed 5 bases from V and 12 bases from J; junction bases left unmatched: 15. CDR3 in amino acids: CAISIPGTGGSGRQFF. The CDR3 bases are TGTGCCATCAGTATTCCCGGGACAGGGGGGAGCGGGCGGCAGTTCTTC.

This clonotype has a single count. One end of the junction is discordant with germline, which a read error may explain. The chain carries TRBV7-9 and TRBJ2-2; D gene unclear. The CDR3 loop spans 14 amino acids. Per germline, CDR1 SEHNR and CDR2 FQNEAQ (reference sequence). The CDR3 coding sequence is TGTGCCAGCAGCTTACCGTTAGGGCTCGGGCAGCTGTTTTTT. Translating gives CASSLPLGLGQLFF.

Only a few counts were recorded for this clonotype. V usage is TRBV12-3 or TRBV12-4 and J usage is TRBJ2-1; TRBD2 matches 12 bases. The J segment lost 2 bases and the V segment lost 0 bases, leaving 2 bases of the junction unmatched. CDR3 length equals 17 residues. The CDR3 DNA reads TGTGCCAGCAGTTTAGCGTCTAGCGGGAGGGCCTACAATGAGCAGTTCTTC. Translation gives CASSLASSGRAYNEQFF.

This clonotype was picked up many times. The genes are TRBV6-1 and TRBJ2-1; 8 bases agree with TRBD1. The J segment lost 4 bases and the V segment lost 4 bases, leaving 6 bases of the junction unmatched. Germline V lookup: CDR1 MNHNS, CDR2 SASEGT. The CDR3 loop spans 15 amino acids. The CDR3 nucleotides are TGTGCCAGCAGTGTGAGGACAGGGTCTTACAATGAGCAGTTCTTC. Residues: CASSVRTGSYNEQFF.

In this sample, this clonotype turned up many times. The rearrangement uses TRBV7-9 and TRBJ2-1, with D possibly matching TRBD2 (5 bases). This CDR3 has 16 amino acids. Trimming took off 5 bases at V and 6 bases at J, with 20 bases between the two ends. The germline gives CDR1 SEHNR, CDR2 FQNEAQ (reference sequence). DNA for the CDR3: TGTGCCAGCAGCGTAACCGGGCCCGGAGGCGTCAATGAGCAGTTCTTC. As protein: CASSVTGPGGVNEQFF.

This clonotype has ten or more counts. This chain connects TRBV20-1 to TRBJ2-1; 9 nucleotides agree with TRBD1. Germline trimming cut 3 bases from V and 5 bases from J; bases unmatched to any gene: 2. Germline CDR1 and CDR2: DFQATT and SNEGSKA (reference sequence). The CDR3 contains 13 residues. CDR3 DNA: TGCAGTGCTAGTGACAGGGGGGACAATGAGCAGTTCTTC. It translates to CSASDRGDNEQFF.

CDR3: CASSHDMDPYEQYF. The CDR3 DNA reads as TGTGCCAGCAGCCACGACATGGACCCCTACGAGCAGTACTTC. V usage is TRBV11-2 and J usage is TRBJ2-7; D remains ambiguous. The germline V gene has CDR1 SGHAT and CDR2 FQNNGV. V gave up 5 bases and J gave up 2 bases, with 13 bases separating them. The CDR3 loop spans 14 amino acids.

This clonotype was detected a few times. This could be a read error, since a much larger clone is one nucleotide away. The gene calls are TRBV7-2 and TRBJ1-1, with D possibly TRBD1 on 6 matching bases. The CDR3 contains 15 residues. Germline CDR1 SGHTA, CDR2 FQGNSA. V lost 5 bases and J 3 bases, leaving 16 bases between the germline ends. This CDR3 reads CASSPGLQGDTEAFF. The CDR3, as DNA: TGTGCCAGCAGCCCCGGCCTACAGGGAGACACTGAAGCTTTCTTT.

This clonotype has at least ten counts. The genes are TRBV7-9 and TRBJ2-1; possibly TRBD1 or TRBD2 for D (5 bases each). The germline CDR1 and CDR2 sequences are SEHNR and FQNEAQ (reference sequence). This CDR3 is 15 amino acids long. V shed 7 bases and J shed 4 bases, with 17 bases lying between them. CDR3 coding DNA: TGTGCCAGCACCCCCGAGGGGAGCGGATACAATGAGCAGTTCTTC. Amino acid sequence: CASTPEGSGYNEQFF.

This clonotype was seen only a few times. This chain links TRBV20-1 with TRBJ2-5, with no clear D. CDR1 is DFQATT and CDR2 is SNEGSKA in the germline V gene (reference sequence). There are 15 residues in the CDR3. V was cut by 2 bases and J by 5 bases, with 18 bases left in between. CDR3 DNA: TGCAGTGCTAGAAGAGACACGATGTCTCCGGAGACCCAGTACTTC. Residues: CSARRDTMSPETQYF.

This clonotype was seen only once. CDR3 bases: TGTGCCAGCAGCCCCTTTGGACTAGCGGAGAACACAGATACGCAGTATTTT. It encodes CASSPFGLAENTDTQYF. The gene calls are TRBV9 and TRBJ2-3; 10 bases fit TRBD2. Germline loops: CDR1 SGDLS, CDR2 YYNGEE. V was clipped by 4 bases and J by 2 bases; unmatched bases: 10. The CDR3 covers 17 residues.

On this clonotype: A much larger clone sits a single nucleotide away, making a read error possible. The chain has TRBV27 and TRBJ2-1; TRBD1 matches at 7 bases. The J call may be mistaken, given a closer DNA end match to TRBJ2-7. This CDR3 is 14 amino acids long. In germline, CDR1 is MNHEY, CDR2 SMNVEV (reference sequence). CDR3 nucleotide sequence: TGTGCCAGCATTTCGAGACAGGGCTACAATGAGCAGTACTTC. This sequence encodes CASISRQGYNEQYF.

The chain recombines TRBV4-3 with TRBJ2-1; 10 bases agree with TRBD2. This CDR3 comprises 16 residues. V shed 0 bases, J shed 7 bases, and the junction held 6 bases outside the gene matches. In germline, CDR1 is LGHNA, CDR2 YSLEER. Written as DNA, the CDR3 is TGCGCCAGCAGCCAAGAACCGGGACTAGCGTATAATGAGCAGTTCTTC. This codes for CASSQEPGLAYNEQFF.

This clonotype was seen repeatedly, ten times or more. The V call is TRBV27, the J call TRBJ2-3; 10 positions match TRBD2. The V and J ends lost 3 bases and 5 bases, in that order; junction bases with no gene match: 8. The germline gives CDR1 MNHEY, CDR2 SMNVEV (reference sequence). This CDR3 has 16 amino acids. For the CDR3, the DNA is TGTGCCAGCAGTTTTTCTAGCGGGAGTTTTTTAGATACGCAGTATTTT. It is translated as CASSFSSGSFLDTQYF.

This clonotype was counted many times. The CDR3 sequence: CSAKDRGLGETQYF. In DNA, the CDR3 is TGCAGTGCTAAGGACAGGGGATTAGGAGAGACCCAGTACTTC. The V gene is TRBV20-1, the J gene TRBJ2-5; 9 bases line up with TRBD1. Trimming at V came to 4 bases and at J to 4 bases, leaving 7 bases not matched to a gene. The CDR3 totals 14 residues. Germline V CDR1 and CDR2: DFQATT, SNEGSKA (reference sequence).

At least ten counts were recorded for this clonotype. The chain recombines TRBV18 with TRBJ2-5, with no clear D. The germline gives CDR1 KGHSH, CDR2 LQKENI. The CDR3 has 11 amino acids. Trimming pared 2 bases from V and 5 bases from J, leaving 3 bases between. The CDR3 loop reads CASSPSETQYF. DNA of the CDR3: TGTGCCAGCTCACCATCGGAGACCCAGTACTTC.